A single sample gave rise to the 11 T cell receptor beta chains below, sequenced in a study of regulatory T cells in long-lasting Graves disease. TCR beta libraries were built with iRepertoire HTBI primers and Arm-PCR of CDR3 regions. TCRdb reanalysed the multiplex PCR reads using MiXCR and keeps one entry per CDR3 protein. In the table there are about 660,000 distinct CDR3 sequences, approximately 29% of which are singletons. The time point is: persistent/refractory GD, antithyroid drugs over 5 years with positive TRAb. Construction of the TCR library relied on RNA isolated from PBMCs. Sequenced material: peripheral blood mononuclear cells (PBMCs), taken when the disease was refractory, from a patient treated with antithyroid drugs. Source of these receptors: a female donor with Graves disease.

This clonotype was recorded many times. The chain carries TRBV2 and TRBJ1-2; D is unclear. The CDR3 length is 13 residues. V was trimmed by 3 bases and J by 10 bases, leaving 15 bases between them. The germline V gene has CDR1 SNHLY and CDR2 FYNNEI. CDR3 residues: CASSDDGSADYTF. In nucleotides, the CDR3 is TGTGCCAGCAGTGACGACGGCAGCGCGGACTACACCTTC.

The chain is built from TRBV2 and TRBJ1-4, with TRBD1 as a possible D gene (5 bases). The CDR3 extends over 15 amino acids. V gave up 3 bases and J gave up 7 bases, with 15 bases separating them. CDR1 is SNHLY, CDR2 FYNNEI, per germline. The CDR3 is CASSEGRGGSEKLFF. CDR3 bases: TGTGCCAGCAGTGAGGGCCGGGGGGGGAGTGAAAAACTGTTTTTT.

This sequence joins TRBV18 and TRBJ1-5, with 9 bases that match TRBD1. The CDR3 is 16 amino acids. Germline CDR1 reads KGHSH; CDR2 reads LQKENI. V lost 2 bases and J lost 7; bases outside the gene matches: 9. The CDR3 is CASSPFHPGQGQPQHF. The DNA of the CDR3 is TGTGCCAGCTCACCATTCCACCCGGGACAGGGACAGCCCCAGCATTTT.

This chain's CDR3 is CASSRALRGLDTEAFF. As DNA, the CDR3 is TGTGCCAGCAGCCGCGCCCTCAGGGGCTTGGACACTGAAGCTTTCTTT. The chain carries TRBV3-1 and TRBJ1-1; D possibly corresponds to TRBD1 (6 bases). V lost 4 bases and J 3 bases, leaving 18 bases between the germline ends. Germline values: CDR1 LGHDT, CDR2 YNNKEL (reference sequence). This CDR3 has 16 amino acids.

The rearrangement links TRBV19 to TRBJ1-1, with D possibly matching TRBD1 (5 bases). The CDR3 totals 13 residues. V lost 6 bases to trimming and J lost 3 bases, with 11 bases between them. From germline, CDR1 is LNHDA and CDR2 SQIVND (reference sequence). In nucleotides, the CDR3 is TGTGCCAGTAGCACAGGTCCGGACACTGAAGCTTTCTTT. Protein product: CASSTGPDTEAFF. The full variable domain, with the rest looked up from reference TRBV19 and TRBJ1-1, is DGGITQSPKYLFRKEGQNVTLSCEQNLNHDAMYWYRQDPGQGLRLIYYSQIVNDFQKGDIAEGYSVSREKKESFPLTVTSAQKNPTAFYLCASSTGPDTEAFFGQGTRLTVV.

This clonotype was picked up many times. The J gene is TRBJ1-1, the V gene TRBV2, with 10 bases lining up with TRBD1. The CDR3 length is 14 residues. Germline V gene data show CDR1 as SNHLY and CDR2 as FYNNEI. Germline trimming cut 6 bases from V and 4 bases from J; bases unmatched to any gene: 5. The CDR3, as DNA: TGTGCCAGCAGGCCACGGACAGGGGGCACTGAAGCTTTCTTT. As protein: CASRPRTGGTEAFF.

This clonotype was counted between two and nine times. The chain links TRBV2 to TRBJ2-3; either TRBD1 or TRBD2 may supply D (5 bases each). Germline CDR1 reads SNHLY; CDR2 reads FYNNEI. The CDR3 is 14 residues long. V lost 7 bases to trimming and J lost 0 bases, with 11 bases between them. As DNA, the CDR3 is TGTGCCAGCATTGAGGGGTATAGCACAGATACGCAGTATTTT. It translates to CASIEGYSTDTQYF.

This clonotype was recorded only once. One end of the junction varies from germline; a read error may be responsible. The rearrangement uses TRBV12-3 or TRBV12-4 and TRBJ2-4; 11 bases match TRBD2. The CDR3 is 16 residues long. CDR3: CASSGLGGTSGAPFLF. CDR3 nucleotides: TGTGCCAGCAGTGGTCTAGGAGGGACTAGCGGAGCTCCTTTCCTCTTC.

CDR3 bases: TGTGCCAGCAGGCTGATGCGTTACAGGGGGGATTTCGGTAATGAAAAACTGTTTTTT. Encoded protein: CASRLMRYRGDFGNEKLFF. The chain has TRBV28 and TRBJ1-4; 8 bases line up with TRBD1. Germline trimming cut 6 bases from V and 4 bases from J; bases unmatched to any gene: 19. Germline-derived CDR1 and CDR2 are MDHEN and SYDVKM. The CDR3 runs to 19 residues.

V usage is TRBV30 and J usage is TRBJ2-2; the D gene is possibly TRBD2 (5 bases). The V and J ends lost 7 bases and 6 bases respectively, with 6 bases between them. The CDR3 consists of 10 residues. From germline, CDR1 is GTSNPN and CDR2 SVGIG (reference sequence). This chain's CDR3 is CASRAGELFF. The CDR3 DNA reads TGTGCCTCGAGGGCCGGGGAGCTGTTTTTT.

The table lists this clonotype with a few counts. This chain joins TRBV11-2 and TRBJ1-1, with D unresolved. This CDR3 is 12 amino acids long. Per germline, CDR1 SGHAT and CDR2 FQNNGV. V lost 0 bases and J 11 bases, leaving 10 bases between the germline ends. The CDR3 reads CASSLDSAGAFF. In DNA, the CDR3 is TGTGCCAGCAGCTTAGATTCGGCCGGGGCTTTCTTT.